Sequencing of this T cell receptor beta chain was carried out in a study of cytomegalovirus exposure and HLA in healthy donors. Study details: Prior work identified some 120 million unique TCR beta sequences in some 180 million T cells.

PCR involved 60 Vbeta and 13 Jbeta primers. Using immunoSEQ multiplex PCR, the repertoire was profiled, and TCRdb retains in-frame clones only, with some absent. Seen here are around 150,000 clones, over 75% observed once, and the top ten hold 1.9%. V was clipped by 7 bases and J by 0 bases, with 11 bases between them. Per the germline V gene, CDR1 is MNHEY and CDR2 is SVGAGI. CDR3 length equals 14 residues. The sample consisted of PBMCs. The source is a human donor in good health. The chain is built from TRBV6-5 and TRBJ2-3; a weak D match, TRBD2 (5 bases). CDR3 in amino acids: CASIKDSSTDTQYF. CDR3 bases: TGTGCCAGCATCAAGGACTCCAGCACAGATACGCAGTATTTT.